This T cell receptor (beta chain) comes out of a study of response to subunit inactivated influenza vaccine. Study-level findings and limits: The authors proposed limited new T cell recruitment per seasonal influenza vaccination.

A single record per CDR3 protein comes from TCRdb applying MiXCR to the RT-PCR reads. The sample includes about 150,000 distinct CDR3 sequences, about 11% of them seen just once. The germline V gene encodes CDR1 PRHDT and CDR2 FYEKMQ (reference sequence). Trimming shortened V by 5 bases and J by 0 bases, and 9 bases separated the two germline ends. This CDR3 spans 14 amino acids. The table lists this clonotype with a few counts. Antigen specificity is unknown. The gene calls are TRBV13 and TRBJ2-3; D possibly corresponds to TRBD1 (6 bases). The sample here was CD8+ T cells sorted from PBMCs, taken roughly 24 months after vaccination. This receptor was taken from a man aged 50 to 69 who received an inactivated influenza vaccine. The DNA for the CDR3 is TGTGCCAGCAGCCCACAGGGTAGCACAGATACGCAGTATTTT. Translating it yields CASSPQGSTDTQYF.